The rows below give T cell receptor beta chains drawn from one sample of a study of blood T cells in healthy people across ages. TCRdb reprocessed the 5' RACE reads via MiXCR and lists one record per CDR3 protein. The repertoire holds about 630,000 distinct CDR3 sequences, with around a fifth as singletons. Sequencing was done on a sample of blood. These receptors were obtained from a man between 65 and 85 years old in good health. Both conserved end residues are part of each CDR3. The order of the fields is J gene, clone size, V gene, D gene, CDR3 DNA, CDR3 protein. The D gene is left open where the match is weak. Some rows mark clone size as missing; the rest say once, few, many or name a class of expanded clone.

>TRBJ2-5|few|TRBV5-1|-
TGCGCCAGCAGCCCCCGGCTCGGCCGGGACCAAGAGACCCAGTACTTC
CASSPRLGRDQETQYF
>TRBJ2-5|few|TRBV13|TRBD2
TGTGCCAGCAGCCCCGGACTAGAGGGGACCCAGTACTTC
CASSPGLEGTQYF
>TRBJ2-1|-|TRBV20-1|TRBD2
TGCAGTGCTGGACCCGCAGGAGCGGGAAACTACAATGAGCAGTTCTTC
CSAGPAGAGNYNEQFF
>TRBJ2-5|few|TRBV4-3|-
TGCGCCAGCAGCCAAGATTTCGGACAAGAGACCCAGTACTTC
CASSQDFGQETQYF
>TRBJ2-5|few|TRBV11-1|-
TGTGCCAGCAGCACCGGACTCGCACTCCAAGAGACCCAGTACTTC
CASSTGLALQETQYF
>TRBJ1-2|few|TRBV27|TRBD1
TGTGCCAGCAGTTTATCGACAGGGGGATTTTATGGCTACACCTTC
CASSLSTGGFYGYTF
>TRBJ2-7|few|TRBV6-5|-
TGTGCCAGCAGTAAAGGGTACGAGCAGTACTTC
CASSKGYEQYF
>TRBJ2-1|-|TRBV3-1|TRBD2
TGTGCCAGCAGCTCTTACACTAGCGGGAGAGATGAAAATGAGCAGTTCTTC
CASSSYTSGRDENEQFF
>TRBJ2-1|few|TRBV9|TRBD1
TGTGCCAGCAGCGGCGACAGGGTGTACAATGAGCAGTTCTTC
CASSGDRVYNEQFF
>TRBJ1-5|-|TRBV20-1|TRBD1
TGCAGTGCTAGAGGGACAGGGAGCGCGAGTCAGCCCCAGCATTTT
CSARGTGSASQPQHF
>TRBJ1-6|few|TRBV6-5|-
TGTGCCAGCAGTTACACGTGGAGCCCGAATAATTCACCCCTCCACTTT
CASSYTWSPNNSPLHF
>TRBJ2-5|many|TRBV24-1|-
TGTGCCACCAGTGATGGCGGACACCGAGAGACCCAGTACTTC
CATSDGGHRETQYF
>TRBJ2-1|-|TRBV20-1|-
TGCAGTGCTAGACCTCAGGGGGGAGTGGTCCACAATGAGCAGTTCTTC
CSARPQGGVVHNEQFF
>TRBJ2-3|few|TRBV7-6|TRBD2
TGTGCCAGCAGCCTACGGACTAGCGGGAGGCAGGCAGATACGCAGTATTTT
CASSLRTSGRQADTQYF
>TRBJ2-5|once|TRBV20-1|TRBD1
TGCAGTGCTAGAAGGACAGGGAGGCGGGAGACCCAGTACTTC
CSARRTGRRETQYF
>TRBJ2-1|few|TRBV14|TRBD2
TGTGCCAGCAGCACTTGGACTAGCGGGAGCGTGGCTGAGCAGTTCTTC
CASSTWTSGSVAEQFF
>TRBJ2-1|-|TRBV4-3|-
TGCGCCAGCAGCCAAGATCTACCTAATGAGCAGTTCTTC
CASSQDLPNEQFF
>TRBJ2-7|few|TRBV7-2|-
TGTGCCAGCAGCTTAGTTCCGGGACCGACCTACGAGCAGTACTTC
CASSLVPGPTYEQYF
>TRBJ2-7|-|TRBV5-1|TRBD1
TGCGCCAGCAGCGGGACAGGGAGAGCCTCCTACGAGCAGTACTTC
CASSGTGRASYEQYF
>TRBJ1-2|-|TRBV9|-
TGTGCCAGCAGCGAGGAAACAGGAGACTATGGCTACACCTTC
CASSEETGDYGYTF
>TRBJ2-7|-|TRBV6-6|TRBD2
TGTGCCAGCAGTTATGGACTAGCGAGATACGAGCAGTACTTC
CASSYGLARYEQYF
>TRBJ2-7|few|TRBV7-9|-
TGTGCCAGCAGCTTGTGGGGAGCCTACGAGCAGTACTTC
CASSLWGAYEQYF
>TRBJ2-3|few|TRBV20-1|-
TGCAGTGCTAGAGGTAGCGGCACAGATACGCAGTATTTT
CSARGSGTDTQYF
>TRBJ2-3|-|TRBV7-3|-
TGTGCCAGCAGCTTAAGGGGTGCTAGCACAGATACGCAGTATTTT
CASSLRGASTDTQYF
>TRBJ2-1|few|TRBV7-3|-
TGTGCCAGCAGCTTTGACGGGAGCTTCAATGAGCAGTTCTTC
CASSFDGSFNEQFF
>TRBJ1-3|-|TRBV11-1|-
TGTGCCAGCAGCTTAACTACAGGGACCTCTGGAAACACCATATATTTT
CASSLTTGTSGNTIYF
>TRBJ1-5|-|TRBV5-1|-
TGCGCCAGCAGCTTCAATGGGGGAGACCAGCCCCAGCATTTT
CASSFNGGDQPQHF
>TRBJ2-7|few|TRBV28|-
TGTGCCAGCAGTCTCGACATGACCTACGAGCAGTACTTC
CASSLDMTYEQYF
>TRBJ2-4|many|TRBV11-2|-
TGTGCCAGCACCCCTGGGCGAGGGGCTGCCAAAAACATTCAGTACTTC
CASTPGRGAAKNIQYF
>TRBJ1-4|-|TRBV18|TRBD1
TGTGCCAGCTCCAGTCGGACAGGGGGCCAGGAAAAACTGTTTTTT
CASSSRTGGQEKLFF
>TRBJ2-5|-|TRBV12-3/TRBV12-4|-
TGTGCCAGCAGTTCCACAGGGTTAAAGACCCAGTACTTC
CASSSTGLKTQYF
>TRBJ2-1|-|TRBV9|-
TGTGCCGAATTTAGGTGGGGGCAGTTCTTC
CAEFRWGQFF
>TRBJ2-1|few|TRBV6-2/TRBV6-3|-
TGTGCCAGCACGATTAGCGGAGCCTCCTACAATGAGCAGTTCTTC
CASTISGASYNEQFF
>TRBJ2-1|few|TRBV18|-
TGTGCCAGCTCACCACTGGGCTCCTACAATGAGCAGTTCTTC
CASSPLGSYNEQFF
>TRBJ2-7|-|TRBV30|-
TGTGCCTGGAGTGTACGAGCAGGGGTGGGCGAGCAGTACTTC
CAWSVRAGVGEQYF
>TRBJ2-6|many|TRBV5-1|-
TGCGCCAGCAGCTCGCAAGTCTCTGGGGCCAACGTCCTGACTTTC
CASSSQVSGANVLTF
>TRBJ1-2|-|TRBV7-9|TRBD1
TGTGCCAGCAGCTACTCCGGGACAGGGGGCTATGGCTACACCTTC
CASSYSGTGGYGYTF
>TRBJ2-4|few|TRBV7-2|TRBD1
TGTGCCAGCAGCTACGGACAGGGGGCGATTCTGTACTTC
CASSYGQGAILYF
>TRBJ1-2|-|TRBV5-6|-
TGTGCCAGCAGTGTGATAGGGGAAGGATATGGCTACACCTTC
CASSVIGEGYGYTF
>TRBJ1-1|-|TRBV7-9|-
TGTGCCAGCAGCAGCCTGGGGGCGAACACTGAAGCTTTCTTT
CASSSLGANTEAFF
>TRBJ2-1|few|TRBV14|-
TGTGCCAGCAGTCAGGCCCGTACCAGGGACAATGAGCAGTTCTTC
CASSQARTRDNEQFF
>TRBJ2-1|few|TRBV9|TRBD2
TGTGCCAGCAGCGTAGGAATAGCGGGAGGATACAATGAGCAGTTCTTC
CASSVGIAGGYNEQFF
>TRBJ2-3|-|TRBV20-1|-
TGCAGTGCTAGAGATCCGACCTTAAGGGCAGATACGCAGTATTTT
CSARDPTLRADTQYF
>TRBJ1-1|few|TRBV6-1|-
TGTGCCAGCAGTGCCCACCCTCGGGGGGTGAACACTGAAGCTTTCTTT
CASSAHPRGVNTEAFF
>TRBJ2-1|-|TRBV12-3/TRBV12-4|TRBD1
TGTGCCAGCAGTCCGACAGGGGGAACGAATGAGCAGTTCTTC
CASSPTGGTNEQFF
>TRBJ2-1|many|TRBV14|TRBD2
TGTGCCAGCAGCAAGGGGACTAGCGGAAATGAGCAGTTCTTC
CASSKGTSGNEQFF
>TRBJ2-5|many|TRBV7-6|TRBD1
TGTGCCAGCAGCTTAGACAGGGGTAGTGGAGAGACCCAGTACTTC
CASSLDRGSGETQYF
>TRBJ1-3|-|TRBV3-1|-
TGTGCCAGCAGCCACAGGGAGTCTGGAAACACCATATATTTT
CASSHRESGNTIYF
>TRBJ2-5|-|TRBV5-1|-
TGCGCCAGCAGCTTGGCGAGGGGCTCAGAGACCCAGTACTTC
CASSLARGSETQYF
>TRBJ2-5|-|TRBV4-3|-
TGCGCCAGCAGCCAGGCTAATGGGGAGGTCGAGACCCAGTACTTC
CASSQANGEVETQYF